The 29 T cell receptor beta chains given below trace back to one sample, sequenced in a study of T cell repertoires in cytomegalovirus infection. TCRdb recomputed calls from the reads with MiXCR, one row per CDR3 protein. The sample yields some 390,000 distinct CDR3 sequences, 15% to 20% seen once. Material for sequencing was PBMCs. These receptors were collected from a human donor in good health (CMV status not recorded). Some clones in this sample may be carry-over from other donors' samples.

This chain connects TRBV12-3 or TRBV12-4 to TRBJ1-1; possibly TRBD1 for D (5 bases). This CDR3 is 11 amino acids long. V was shortened by 4 bases and J by 7 bases, with 7 bases between the two germline ends. CDR3: CASSSGFEAFF. The DNA for the CDR3 is TGTGCCAGCAGTTCAGGGTTTGAAGCTTTCTTT.

This chain connects TRBV6-2 or TRBV6-3 to TRBJ2-2, with no clear D. V dropped 6 bases and J dropped 1 base, with 6 bases sitting between them. The CDR3 extends over 13 amino acids. The germline V gene encodes CDR1 MNHEY and CDR2 SVGEGT. DNA of the CDR3: TGTGCCAGCAGACCCAGGAACACCGGGGAGCTGTTTTTT. Its protein product is CASRPRNTGELFF.

This clonotype came up many times. The chain combines TRBV7-2 with TRBJ2-7; 8 bases agree with TRBD2. This CDR3 spans 16 amino acids. Germline V lookup: CDR1 SGHTA, CDR2 FQGNSA. V dropped 2 bases and J dropped 6; count of bases not matched to a gene: 12. The CDR3 bases are TGTGCCAGCAGCTTAATGGGTCGGGGGGGCCCCGCCGAGCAGTACTTC. Residues: CASSLMGRGGPAEQYF.

There are many counts of this clonotype. This chain joins TRBV7-8 and TRBJ2-3; the D is unclear. Germline V gene data show CDR1 as SGHVS and CDR2 as FQNEAQ. CDR3 length: 13 residues. Trimming took 1 base from V and 6 from J, leaving 8 bases between them. The CDR3 sequence is CASSLVWVDTQYF. The CDR3, as DNA: TGTGCCAGCAGCTTAGTTTGGGTGGATACGCAGTATTTT.

Only a few counts were recorded for this clonotype. The chain is built from TRBV7-9 and TRBJ1-2, with D perhaps TRBD1 (6 bases). The length of the CDR3 is 15 residues. V lost 8 bases and J 5 bases, leaving 21 bases between the germline ends. Germline-derived CDR1 and CDR2 are SEHNR and FQNEAQ (reference sequence). The CDR3 region has the DNA TGTGCCAGCCCTTCTCTGGGCAGGGGAAATTATGGCTACACCTTC. Encoded protein: CASPSLGRGNYGYTF.

This clonotype was counted many times. The rearrangement links TRBV7-2 to TRBJ1-2; D perhaps matches TRBD1 (5 bases). Germline V gene lookup returns CDR1 SGHTA and CDR2 FQGNSA. The CDR3 sequence is 15 residues long. The ends were cut back, 5 bases at V and 7 bases at J, with 20 bases in the middle. This CDR3 is CASSRGGRRQAGYTF. Written as DNA, the CDR3 is TGTGCCAGCAGCCGGGGGGGACGGCGGCAGGCTGGCTACACCTTC.

This clonotype was recorded at least ten times. The chain combines TRBV11-2 with TRBJ2-3; no reliable D call. V gave up 3 bases and J gave up 6 bases, with 7 bases separating them. CDR1 SGHAT and CDR2 FQNNGV come from the germline V gene. The CDR3 consists of 12 residues. Written as DNA, the CDR3 is TGTGCCAGCAGCTTGACCCCGGATACGCAGTATTTT. It is translated as CASSLTPDTQYF.

The chain has TRBV29-1 and TRBJ2-5; a weak D match, TRBD1 (6 bases). The length of the CDR3 is 14 residues. V was pared by 2 bases and J by 2 bases, with 12 bases between. Germline-derived CDR1 and CDR2 are SQVTM and ANQGSEA. The CDR3 reads CSVEPGTPQETQYF. DNA for the CDR3: TGCAGCGTTGAACCAGGGACACCACAAGAGACCCAGTACTTC.

This clonotype was counted ten times or more. V usage is TRBV6-1 and J usage is TRBJ1-1; no definite D call. Germline V gene sequence: CDR1 MNHNS, CDR2 SASEGT. The CDR3 runs 14 residues. V lost 5 bases and J lost 0, with 10 bases in between. The CDR3: CASSFVGMNTEAFF. As DNA, the CDR3 is TGTGCCAGCAGTTTTGTAGGGATGAACACTGAAGCTTTCTTT.

This clonotype was observed a few times. CDR3 protein: CASSPVADASSYEQYF. The DNA for the CDR3 is TGTGCCAGCAGCCCAGTCGCGGACGCATCCTCCTACGAGCAGTACTTC. The chain has TRBV28 and TRBJ2-7; D not certain. The CDR3 consists of 16 residues. V was trimmed by 6 bases and J by 0 bases, leaving 18 bases between them. The germline CDR1 and CDR2 sequences are MDHEN and SYDVKM.

At least ten counts were recorded for this clonotype. V and J are TRBV7-9 and TRBJ1-2; 8 bases align to TRBD1. This CDR3 is 15 amino acids long. Unmatched junction bases numbered 5, after V lost 2 bases and J lost 3 bases. Germline V gene data show CDR1 as SEHNR and CDR2 as FQNEAQ (reference sequence). The CDR3 sequence: CASSLTGGRDYGYTF. The CDR3 DNA reads as TGTGCCAGCAGCTTAACAGGGGGGAGGGACTATGGCTACACCTTC. The full variable domain, in which reference TRBV7-9 and TRBJ1-2 provide the parts outside the CDR3, is DTGVSQNPRHKITKRGQNVTFRCDPISEHNRLYWYRQTLGQGPEFLTYFQNEAQLEKSRLLSDRFSAERPKGSFSTLEIQRTEQGDSAMYLCASSLTGGRDYGYTFGSGTRLTVV.

The rearrangement uses TRBV6-5 and TRBJ2-5; no definite D call. This CDR3 is 12 amino acids long. V was clipped by 4 bases and J by 4 bases, with 7 bases between them. The germline V gene has CDR1 MNHEY and CDR2 SVGAGI. CDR3 bases: TGTGCCAGCAGTTCGAGCACAGAGACCCAGTACTTC. Protein product: CASSSSTETQYF.

This clonotype was seen at least ten times. The V gene is TRBV7-2, the J gene TRBJ2-7, with 9 bases fitting TRBD2. The ends lost 1 base at V and 3 bases at J; junction bases unmatched: 4. The CDR3 covers 15 residues. CDR1 is SGHTA, CDR2 FQGNSA, per germline. The CDR3 coding sequence is TGTGCCAGCAGCTTAGAAGCGGGGGGTCTCTACGAGCAGTACTTC. Translation gives CASSLEAGGLYEQYF.

The gene calls are TRBV4-1 and TRBJ1-1; TRBD1 is a possible D gene (5 bases). Germline V gives CDR1 MGHRA, CDR2 YSYEKL. Trimming shortened V by 2 bases and J by 3 bases, and 22 bases separated the two germline ends. This CDR3 contains 18 residues. The CDR3 spells CASSQMGPSEGYYTEAFF. CDR3 nucleotides: TGCGCCAGCAGCCAAATGGGACCTTCCGAGGGGTACTACACTGAAGCTTTCTTT.

This clonotype was found many times. The chain carries TRBV7-2 and TRBJ1-2; D is unresolved. Germline values: CDR1 SGHTA, CDR2 FQGNSA. This CDR3 has 12 amino acids. Trimming took off 5 bases at V and 9 bases at J, with 13 bases between the two ends. In DNA form, the CDR3 reads TGTGCCAGCAGCCCCCGTTCAAGCAGCTACACCTTC. Amino acids: CASSPRSSSYTF.

This clonotype has a single count. A much larger clonotype is one base distant, so this may be a read error. The chain recombines TRBV11-2 with TRBJ2-2; D is ambiguous. Germline CDR1 reads SGHAT; CDR2 reads FQNNGV. Between the trimmed V and J ends, which lost 4 bases and 3 bases, there was a span of 24 bases. The CDR3 spans 19 residues. The CDR3 DNA is TGTGCCAGCAGCTACCAATTACACAGACCCGATTCAGACACCGGGGAGCTGTTTTTT. Its translation is CASSYQLHRPDSDTGELFF.

This clonotype occurred many times. The gene calls are TRBV7-2 and TRBJ2-7; 7 bases are shared with TRBD2. V trimming: 1 base; J trimming: 12 bases; junction bases outside the gene matches: 9. The CDR3 loop spans 13 amino acids. Germline lookup yields CDR1 SGHTA and CDR2 FQGNSA. The CDR3 here is CASSLGGFAGAYF. The CDR3 region has the DNA TGTGCCAGCAGCTTAGGGGGCTTCGCGGGAGCGTACTTC.

The table lists this clonotype with many counts. This rearrangement joins TRBV7-8 to TRBJ1-5, with 8 bases matching TRBD1. The CDR3 runs 17 residues. The germline V gene encodes CDR1 SGHVS and CDR2 FQNEAQ. Germline trimming cut 1 base from V and 1 base from J; bases unmatched to any gene: 6. CDR3 nucleotides: TGTGCCAGCAGCTTAGAGGGGACAGGTTCGAGCAATCAGCCCCAGCATTTT. Amino acid sequence: CASSLEGTGSSNQPQHF.

This rearrangement joins TRBV6-6 to TRBJ1-5; 8 bases fit TRBD1. CDR1 and CDR2 (germline): MNHNY, SVGAGI (reference sequence). With V trimmed by 6 bases and J by 3 bases, 1 base remained unmatched. The CDR3 extends over 13 amino acids. Written as DNA, the CDR3 is TGTGCCAGCAGGGGACAGGTCAATCAGCCCCAGCATTTT. This gives the protein CASRGQVNQPQHF.

Concerning this clonotype: A much larger clone lies one base from this, so it may be a read error. The chain employs TRBV7-2 and TRBJ2-5, with 8 nucleotides matching TRBD2. This CDR3 contains 15 residues. Germline V gene data show CDR1 as SGHTA and CDR2 as FQGNSA. CDR3 region: CASSYGSGDQEAQYF. CDR3 nucleotide sequence: TGTGCCAGCAGCTATGGTAGCGGGGACCAAGAGGCCCAGTACTTC.

This clonotype was counted a few times. The CDR3: CASSPTPGLAHEQFF. CDR3 coding DNA: TGTGCCAGCAGCCCGACACCGGGACTAGCCCATGAGCAGTTCTTC. This chain links TRBV12-3 or TRBV12-4 with TRBJ2-1, with TRBD2 identical over 9 bases. V lost 6 bases to trimming and J lost 8 bases; unmatched junction nucleotides: 11. The CDR3 is made up of 15 amino acids.

This clonotype was detected ten times or more. J is TRBJ2-1 and V is TRBV7-9; TRBD2 is a possible D gene (6 bases). CDR3 length equals 16 residues. Deletions cut 5 bases from V and 4 bases from J, with 18 bases between. CDR1 is SEHNR, CDR2 FQNEAQ, per germline (reference sequence). CDR3 region: CASSPKERAQYNEQFF. CDR3 sequence (DNA): TGTGCCAGCAGCCCCAAGGAGCGGGCGCAATACAATGAGCAGTTCTTC.

This clonotype appeared a few times. The V gene is TRBV15, the J gene TRBJ1-6; weak D call: TRBD1 (6 bases). Trimming stripped 4 bases from V and 10 bases from J, with 17 bases between. Germline V lookup: CDR1 LNHNV, CDR2 YYDKDF (reference sequence). CDR3 length: 15 amino acids. The CDR3 region is CATSKETGKGSPLHF. The CDR3 nucleotides are TGTGCCACCAGCAAAGAAACAGGGAAGGGCTCACCCCTCCACTTT.

This clonotype was counted between two and nine times. This chain links TRBV4-3 with TRBJ2-3, with 7 bases identical to TRBD2. CDR3 length: 14 amino acids. The V gene's germline CDR1 is LGHNA and CDR2 YSLEER. Trimming at V came to 3 bases and at J to 4 bases, leaving 4 bases not matched to a gene. The CDR3 DNA sequence: TGCGCCAGCAGCCACCGACTAGCCCCAGATACGCAGTATTTT. Translation gives CASSHRLAPDTQYF.

A few counts support this clonotype. V is TRBV20-1 and J is TRBJ1-1; D gene uncertain. V shed 3 bases and J shed 6 bases, with 8 bases lying between them. The CDR3 consists of 11 residues. From germline, CDR1 is DFQATT and CDR2 SNEGSKA (reference sequence). Written as DNA, the CDR3 is TGCAGTGCTAGCCGGGCGGCTGAAGCTTTCTTT. Its translation is CSASRAAEAFF.

This clonotype has at least ten counts. The rearrangement joins TRBV12-3 or TRBV12-4 to TRBJ2-3; D is uncertain. The CDR3 has 12 amino acids. Between the trimmed V and J ends, which lost 6 bases and 0 bases, there was a span of 4 bases. CDR3 coding DNA: TGTGCCAGCAGGGTTAGCACAGATACGCAGTATTTT. It translates to CASRVSTDTQYF.

This clonotype was counted many times. The chain links TRBV5-1 to TRBJ1-2; D remains unclear. CDR1 and CDR2 (germline): SGHRS, YFSETQ. V shed 2 bases and J shed 6 bases, with 11 bases lying between them. There are 13 residues in the CDR3. DNA of the CDR3: TGCGCCAGCAGCTTTTCGGGTTTCGATGGCTACACCTTC. Its protein product is CASSFSGFDGYTF.

The V call is TRBV7-2, the J call TRBJ2-7; 10 bases map to TRBD1. Germline CDR1 reads SGHTA; CDR2 reads FQGNSA. With V trimmed by 6 bases and J by 3 bases, 5 bases remained unmatched. This CDR3 comprises 14 residues. CDR3 sequence (DNA): TGTGCCAGCAGGAAGACAGGGGGCTACTACGAGCAGTACTTC. Translated: CASRKTGGYYEQYF.

This clonotype was counted ten times or more. V and J are TRBV10-3 and TRBJ1-2; 7 bases align to TRBD1. With 2 bases clipped from V and 3 bases from J, the junction kept 6 bases outside the gene matches. The CDR3 is 15 amino acids. Germline CDR1 ENHRY, CDR2 SYGVKD. The DNA of the CDR3 is TGTGCCATCAGTGAGAGACAGGGAGGAGACTATGGCTACACCTTC. Amino acids: CAISERQGGDYGYTF.